Below, one T cell receptor (beta chain) is given with its context. This clone was counted at least ten times. The specificity of this receptor is unknown. Qualities for individual bases were not recorded, and no much larger clone is one base off. Relative to germline, V is 6 bases shorter and J is 7 bases shorter, with 21 bases between their ends. For CDR1 and CDR2, the germline V gene (reference sequence) lists LNHDA and SQIVND. Taken from cysteine to phenylalanine, the CDR3 has 15 residues. The only DNA kept is the CDR3, 45 bases in frame from the first base. The record originates from a study of control samples from healthy donors and cancer patients (TCRdb year 2020). Library method: the immunoSEQ multiplex PCR assay. TCRdb stores this immuneACCESS table with in-frame sequences only. Part of the clones is absent; in the studies checked, under half of the shortfall reflects unresolved V genes, and no reason is known for the rest. This sample lists approximately 98,000 clones; approximately 82% were detected once. The top ten hold 5% to 8.5% of the sample.

Sequencing was carried out using blood. The chain links TRBV19 with TRBJ1-2, with the D segment identity uncertain. This receptor was obtained from a man aged 18 to 29 in good health. The DNA sequence follows: TGTGCCAGTAGGTTTGATTCTTCAGGAGCGTCTGGCTACACCTTC. Its protein reads: CASRFDSSGASGYTF. This CDR3, with the reference TRBV19 and TRBJ1-2 proteins standing in past its ends, gives the full variable domain DGGITQSPKYLFRKEGQNVTLSCEQNLNHDAMYWYRQDPGQGLRLIYYSQIVNDFQKGDIAEGYSVSREKKESFPLTVTSAQKNPTAFYLCASRFDSSGASGYTFGSGTRLTVV.